These 28 T cell receptor beta chains share one sample of origin, sequenced in a study of cytomegalovirus exposure and HLA in healthy donors. 60 Vbeta and 13 Jbeta primers were used in PCR. TCRdb's table, derived via immunoSEQ multiplex PCR, lists solely in-frame clones and lacks some. The data show more than 95,000 clones, with approximately 83% seen just once and under 6.5% held by the top ten. Sequenced sample: PBMCs. Source of these receptors: a man younger than 35 in good health and CMV-seronegative.

The chain carries TRBV19 and TRBJ2-7; TRBD1 matches at 8 bases. Germline CDR1 is LNHDA and CDR2 is SQIVND (reference sequence). The ends lost 1 base at V and 1 base at J; junction bases unmatched: 3. This CDR3 region has 15 residues. For the CDR3, the DNA is TGTGCCAGTAGTATAGGAACAGGGGGGTCCTACGAGCAGTACTTC. Its translation: CASSIGTGGSYEQYF.

The rearrangement uses TRBV7-8 and TRBJ2-7, with 7 nucleotides matching TRBD2. The V and J ends lost 4 bases and 0 bases, in that order; junction bases with no gene match: 3. The CDR3 length is 14 residues. Looked up from germline, CDR1 is SGHVS and CDR2 is FQNEAQ. CDR3 nucleotide sequence: TGTGCCAGCAGCTCCCGGGACTACTCCTACGAGCAGTACTTC. It specifies CASSSRDYSYEQYF.

This chain links TRBV5-8 with TRBJ2-5, with D possibly matching TRBD2 (6 bases). From germline, CDR1 is SGHTS and CDR2 YDEGEE. This CDR3 spans 15 amino acids. Between the trimmed V and J ends, which lost 4 bases and 0 bases, there was a span of 13 bases. The CDR3 spells CASSIGKRDQETQYF. The CDR3 bases are TGTGCCAGCAGCATCGGTAAGCGGGACCAAGAGACCCAGTACTTC.

This clone was counted only a few times. The chain is built from TRBV19 and TRBJ2-7, with D possibly TRBD1 on 5 matching bases. This CDR3 is built from 12 residues. Germline V gives CDR1 LNHDA, CDR2 SQIVND (reference sequence). The V end was cut by 4 bases, the J end by 3 bases, with 7 bases between. CDR3 nucleotide sequence: TGTGCCAGTAGTACAGACAGCTACGAGCAGTACTTC. It translates to CASSTDSYEQYF.

The chain uses TRBV19 and TRBJ2-3; perhaps TRBD2 as D (6 bases). This CDR3 has 16 amino acids. Germline values: CDR1 LNHDA, CDR2 SQIVND (reference sequence). The V end was cut by 1 base, the J end by 2 bases, with 13 bases between. CDR3 region: CASSIGIAATTDTQYF. CDR3 DNA sequence: TGTGCCAGTAGTATAGGGATAGCGGCCACCACAGATACGCAGTATTTT.

V and J are TRBV4-3 and TRBJ2-5, with D perhaps matching TRBD1 (8 bases). The germline V gene encodes CDR1 LGHNA and CDR2 YSLEER. This CDR3 contains 14 residues. Trimming stripped 5 bases from V and 4 bases from J, with 14 bases between. CDR3: CASSRTGRGETQYF. As DNA, the CDR3 is TGCGCCAGCAGCAGGACAGGGAGGGGAGAGACCCAGTACTTC.

The CDR3 loop reads CASSVASEGGTQYF. The CDR3 DNA follows: TGTGCCAGCAGCGTAGCATCCGAAGGGGGGACCCAGTACTTC. This chain uses TRBV9 with TRBJ2-5; weak D call: TRBD1 (6 bases). The CDR3 has 14 amino acids. V lost 0 bases and J lost 7, with 13 bases in between. CDR1 is SGDLS and CDR2 is YYNGEE in the germline V gene.

The chain employs TRBV5-1 and TRBJ2-7, with D unclear. Trimming stripped 4 bases from V and 3 bases from J, with 5 bases between. This CDR3 has 11 amino acids. CDR1 and CDR2 from the germline V gene are SGHRS and YFSETQ. CDR3: CASSTNYEQYF. CDR3 nucleotide sequence: TGCGCCAGCAGCACAAACTACGAGCAGTACTTC.

The V and J genes are TRBV27 and TRBJ2-1; 13 bases line up with TRBD2. V gave up 7 bases and J gave up 6 bases; unmatched junction bases: 3. Germline V gene lookup returns CDR1 MNHEY and CDR2 SMNVEV (reference sequence). The CDR3 is 14 amino acids. The CDR3 DNA reads TGTGCCAGCAACCGACTAGCGGGAGGCAATGAGCAGTTCTTC. Translated: CASNRLAGGNEQFF.

V and J are TRBV28 and TRBJ2-3; D might be TRBD1 (7 bases). The CDR3 is 13 residues long. Trimming removed 6 bases from V and 8 bases from J, with 15 bases in between. Per germline, CDR1 MDHEN and CDR2 SYDVKM. The CDR3 region is CASSPAQGGTQYF. The CDR3 region has the DNA TGTGCCAGCAGCCCGGCCCAGGGGGGTACGCAGTATTTT.

V gene TRBV12-5 combines with J gene TRBJ1-1; D is unclear. The CDR3 consists of 13 residues. Germline V gene sequence: CDR1 LGHNT, CDR2 FRNRAP. With 0 bases removed from V and 5 bases from J, the gap between germline ends came to 7 bases. For the CDR3, the DNA is TGTGCTAGTGGTTTGGTCGGGTATACTGAAGCTTTCTTT. As protein: CASGLVGYTEAFF. The full variable domain, in which reference TRBV12-5 and TRBJ1-1 provide the parts outside the CDR3, is DARVTQTPRHKVTEMGQEVTMRCQPILGHNTVFWYRQTMMQGLELLAYFRNRAPLDDSGMPKDRFSAEMPDATLATLKIQPSEPRDSAVYFCASGLVGYTEAFFGQGTRLTVV.

The J gene is TRBJ2-1, the V gene TRBV18, with TRBD2 matching 11 bases. Germline trimming cut 4 bases from V and 2 bases from J; bases unmatched to any gene: 4. The germline V gene encodes CDR1 KGHSH and CDR2 LQKENI. The CDR3 runs 16 residues. CDR3 bases: TGTGCCAGCTCACTCCAGACTAGCGGGACCTACAATGAGCAGTTCTTC. Protein sequence: CASSLQTSGTYNEQFF.

V gene TRBV2 combines with J gene TRBJ2-7; D may be TRBD1 (5 bases). CDR1 and CDR2 (germline): SNHLY, FYNNEI. The CDR3 contains 12 residues. Trimming took off 8 bases at V and 7 bases at J, with 15 bases between the two ends. The CDR3 region has the DNA TGTGCCAGCGGACGAACTCAGGGAGAGCAGTACTTC. This encodes CASGRTQGEQYF.

The genes are TRBV9 and TRBJ1-1; a possible D gene is TRBD1 (6 bases). Germline CDR1 SGDLS, CDR2 YYNGEE. This CDR3 spans 15 amino acids. Trimming pared 4 bases from V and 4 bases from J, leaving 17 bases between. The CDR3 region has the DNA TGTGCCAGCAGCAAAGGGACACTCTTCGGCACTGAAGCTTTCTTT. Residues: CASSKGTLFGTEAFF.

The V gene is TRBV7-6, the J gene TRBJ2-7; maybe TRBD2 (5 bases). Germline CDR1 reads SGHVS; CDR2 reads FNYEAQ. CDR3 length equals 16 residues. V was trimmed by 1 base and J by 3 bases, leaving 16 bases between them. CDR3 loop: CASSLEPGFSLYEQYF. For the CDR3, the DNA is TGTGCCAGCAGCTTAGAGCCGGGATTTTCCCTCTACGAGCAGTACTTC.

V usage is TRBV5-1 and J usage is TRBJ1-2; TRBD1 aligns across 9 bases. The CDR3 runs to 16 residues. The germline CDR1 and CDR2 sequences are SGHRS and YFSETQ. V shed 4 bases and J 1 base; nucleotides not matched to a gene: 8. The CDR3 reads CASSPSGTGRNYGYTF. The CDR3, as DNA: TGCGCCAGCAGCCCGTCCGGGACAGGGCGTAACTATGGCTACACCTTC.

The chain has TRBV27 and TRBJ2-7; TRBD1 matches at 7 bases. The J segment lost 4 bases and the V segment lost 6 bases, leaving 15 bases of the junction unmatched. The CDR3 spans 16 residues. Germline V gene sequence: CDR1 MNHEY, CDR2 SMNVEV (reference sequence). The CDR3 loop reads CASSPSLGTESYEQYF. The CDR3 DNA sequence: TGTGCCAGCAGCCCCTCTTTGGGGACAGAATCGTACGAGCAGTACTTC.

The chain recombines TRBV4-1 with TRBJ2-1; possibly TRBD2 for D (5 bases). The CDR3 totals 15 residues. V was shortened by 1 base and J by 10 bases, with 17 bases between the two germline ends. Germline V gene data show CDR1 as MGHRA and CDR2 as YSYEKL. The CDR3, as DNA: TGCGCCAGCAGCCAAGTAGCGCCGAGCAGAGGGGAGCAGTTCTTC. This codes for CASSQVAPSRGEQFF.

This chain connects TRBV6-6 to TRBJ1-4, with 7 bases matching TRBD1. CDR1 is MNHNY, CDR2 SVGAGI, per germline (reference sequence). V trimming: 6 bases; J trimming: 7 bases; junction bases outside the gene matches: 11. The CDR3 is 15 amino acids. The CDR3 nucleotides read TGTGCCAGCAGCCCCGCGAGGGCAGGGGGTGAAAAACTGTTTTTT. Its translation is CASSPARAGGEKLFF.

This clone was observed a few times. The rearrangement uses TRBV30 and TRBJ2-1; 12 bases fit TRBD2. The germline V gene has CDR1 GTSNPN and CDR2 SVGIG (reference sequence). Trimming removed 0 bases from V and 7 bases from J; junction bases left unmatched: 13. The CDR3 totals 18 residues. Written as DNA, the CDR3 is TGTGCCTGGAGTGTACGGGCGGGACTAGCGGGCTCCTGGAATGAGCAGTTCTTC. As protein: CAWSVRAGLAGSWNEQFF.

Comments on this clone: Mismatch with germline at one junction end may stem from a read error. The chain combines TRBV7-9 with TRBJ1-5, with 7 bases identical to TRBD1. CDR1 is SEHNR, CDR2 FQNEAQ, per germline (reference sequence). The CDR3 runs to 16 residues. The CDR3 region is CSSRVEQGISNQPQHF. The CDR3 DNA sequence: TGTTCCAGCAGGGTGGAACAGGGGATTAGCAATCAGCCCCAGCATTTT. Using reference TRBV7-9 and TRBJ1-5 for the parts outside the CDR3, the full variable domain is DTGVSQNPRHKITKRGQNVTFRCDPISEHNRLYWYRQTLGQGPEFLTYFQNEAQLEKSRLLSDRFSAERPKGSFSTLEIQRTEQGDSAMYLCSSRVEQGISNQPQHFGDGTRLSIL.

This chain uses TRBV6-1 with TRBJ2-1; 9 bases map to TRBD1. This CDR3 comprises 15 residues. The trim removed 6 bases at V and 9 bases at J, leaving 12 bases unmatched. Per the germline V gene, CDR1 is MNHNS and CDR2 is SASEGT. The CDR3 coding sequence is TGTGCCAGCAGCCAAGGGACAGGGTGGAGAAGTGAGCAGTTCTTC. Translation gives CASSQGTGWRSEQFF.

This chain joins TRBV25-1 and TRBJ1-2; unclear D gene. This CDR3 contains 14 residues. Germline CDR1 MGHDK, CDR2 SYGVNS. V lost 1 base to trimming and J lost 8 bases, with 14 bases between them. CDR3 residues: CASSESVRWRGYTF. DNA for the CDR3: TGTGCCAGCAGTGAATCGGTGAGATGGCGGGGCTACACCTTC.

This chain joins TRBV30 and TRBJ2-3, with 9 bases lining up with TRBD2. CDR3 length: 15 residues. Germline loops: CDR1 GTSNPN, CDR2 SVGIG (reference sequence). The J segment lost 1 base and the V segment lost 0 bases, leaving 2 bases of the junction unmatched. The CDR3 protein is CAWSVLAGRTDTQYF. The CDR3 DNA sequence: TGTGCCTGGAGTGTTCTAGCGGGGCGCACAGATACGCAGTATTTT.

This clone was seen a few times. The chain combines TRBV6-5 with TRBJ2-7, with a tentative D call TRBD2 (6 bases). The CDR3 loop spans 14 amino acids. The V gene's germline CDR1 is MNHEY and CDR2 SVGAGI. Deletions cut 0 bases from V and 2 bases from J, with 8 bases between. The CDR3 DNA is TGTGCCAGCAGTTACTCCCTAGCGACCTACGAGCAGTACTTC. As protein: CASSYSLATYEQYF.

This chain links TRBV7-2 with TRBJ1-2; 7 nucleotides align to TRBD1. Germline-derived CDR1 and CDR2 are SGHTA and FQGNSA. J was trimmed by 0 bases and V by 5 bases; bases with no gene match: 3. This CDR3 region has 14 residues. The CDR3 region has the DNA TGTGCCAGCAGCCCAGACAGGGCTAACTATGGCTACACCTTC. This encodes CASSPDRANYGYTF.

This chain joins TRBV6-6 and TRBJ2-3; 7 bases line up with TRBD2. Germline CDR1 is MNHNY and CDR2 is SVGAGI (reference sequence). V was pared by 7 bases and J by 11 bases, with 6 bases of the junction left unmatched. The CDR3 totals 11 residues. CDR3 in amino acids: CASTWEGQQYF. The CDR3 coding sequence is TGTGCCAGCACTTGGGAGGGGCAGCAGTATTTT.

The gene calls are TRBV21-1 and TRBJ2-1; the table's D gene call, TRBD1, was not cross checked with the DNA. TRBV21-1 is an annotated pseudogene. This CDR3 is built from 16 residues. CDR3 in DNA: TGTGCCAGCCTTATGTGGGCCCCCTCGGTATACAATGAGCAGTTCTTC. This gives the protein CASLMWAPSVYNEQFF.